This T cell receptor (beta chain) was retrieved from a study of T cells in Graves' hyperthyroidism and ophthalmopathy. Findings and caveats of the study: Ophthalmopathy was model-predicted a median around 6.1 months pre-onset. Blood held most thyroid clonotypes expanded above 0.001 frequency. A model of 13 V-J features distinguished ophthalmopathy from stable hyperthyroidism.

J gave up 2 bases and V 3 bases, and 6 bases lay outside the gene matches. The CDR3 totals 16 residues. Germline assignment: CDR1 MGHDK and CDR2 SYGVNS. Lactation, pregnancy, other autoimmune disease or uncontrolled infection led to exclusion of patients. This clonotype is deemed medium-sized. Its antigen is still unknown. TCR beta CDR3 sequences were amplified from RNA transcripts. TCR CDR3 underwent first-round RT-PCR with the HTBI primer set. TCRdb re-called the multiplex PCR reads through MiXCR, storing one row per CDR3 protein. Among 40,000 to 55,000 distinct CDR3 sequences listed, around 49% were seen once.

V gene TRBV25-1 combines with J gene TRBJ2-7; 11 positions agree with TRBD2. The sequencing input was peripheral blood or thyroid tissue (not recorded which). The source of this sequence is a woman in her 50s with Graves' hyperthyroidism. CDR3 in DNA: TGTGCCAGCAGTGACCCGACTAGCGGGAATACCTACGAGCAGTACTTC. It encodes CASSDPTSGNTYEQYF.